These 9 T cell receptor beta chains originate from one sample sequenced in a study of T cell clonality in common variable immunodeficiency. TCRdb's table, derived via immunoSEQ multiplex PCR, lists solely in-frame clones and lacks some. Altogether 5,500 to 9,000 clones were found in the sample, and no singletons occur. No cognate antigen is known for these TCRs. The study's findings and limits: Common variable immunodeficiency TCR beta sequences reportedly had fewer deletions and N-nucleotide insertions.

The sample comprised peripheral blood mononuclear cells. These receptors were obtained from a human donor with common variable immunodeficiency.

This clone was observed many times. The sequence runs out 3 residues before the end of the CDR3; the remainder is reconstructed from the germline J gene. V gene TRBV20-1 combines with J gene TRBJ1-1; maybe TRBD1 (6 bases). Deletions cut 5 bases from V and 4 bases from J, with 14 bases between. Germline V gene data show CDR1 as DFQATT and CDR2 as SNEGSKA (reference sequence). The CDR3 contains 13 residues. Incomplete CDR3 DNA: TGCAGTGCTGCCCCGGACAGCATCACTGAA. This gives the protein CSAAPDSITE. The whole CDR3 protein is CSAAPDSITEAFF.

The sample holds many counts of this clone. Incomplete CDR3 DNA: TGCAGTACACTACAGGGGAACACTGAA. This gives the protein CSTLQGNTE. The whole CDR3 reads CSTLQGNTEAFF. This chain links TRBV20-1 with TRBJ1-1; D perhaps matches TRBD1 (6 bases). The read is 3 residues too short to cover the CDR3 end, so that end is filled in from the germline J gene. Deletions cut 8 bases from V and 1 base from J, with 11 bases between. Germline V gives CDR1 DFQATT, CDR2 SNEGSKA (reference sequence). The CDR3 is made up of 12 amino acids.

The sample holds many counts of this clone. The read terminates 3 residues before the CDR3 end, so the remaining end is supplied by the germline J gene. The J gene is TRBJ2-1, the V gene TRBV10-3, with 12 bases lining up with TRBD2. Germline CDR1 is ENHRY and CDR2 is SYGVKD. The J segment lost 6 bases and the V segment lost 8 bases, leaving 5 bases of the junction unmatched. The CDR3 runs 14 residues. The CDR3 DNA, read in part, is TGTGCCATCGGTCCGGGACTAGCGGGCAATGAG. Translation: CAIGPGLAGNE. The complete CDR3 sequence is CAIGPGLAGNEQFF.

This clone qualifies as medium-sized. With the read ending 3 residues before the CDR3 end, the germline J gene is used to fill in that end. This chain links TRBV2 with TRBJ2-7, with TRBD2 identical over 7 bases. V trimming: 4 bases; J trimming: 3 bases; junction bases outside the gene matches: 9. The CDR3 contains 15 residues. CDR1 is SNHLY and CDR2 is FYNNEI in the germline V gene. CDR3 bases read: TGTGCCAGCAGTGGGGGGGGAGAAAGGAGCTACGAG. This encodes CASSGGGERSYE. In full, the CDR3 reads CASSGGGERSYEQYF.

Regarding this clone: The read finishes 3 residues shy of the CDR3 end, and the germline J gene is used to complete it. V and J are TRBV18 and TRBJ2-5; TRBD1 might be the D (5 bases). The CDR3 is 13 amino acids. Germline CDR1 and CDR2: KGHSH and LQKENI. The V gene lost 3 bases and the J gene lost 4 bases, with 9 bases spanning the gap. The part of the CDR3 DNA that was read is TGTGCCAGCTCACCCATGGGGCGAGAGACC. Its protein is CASSPMGRET. The entire CDR3 sequence reads CASSPMGRETQYF.

As for this clone: The read ends 3 residues before the CDR3 terminus; that terminus is restored from the germline J gene. The chain links TRBV5-6 to TRBJ1-2; D gene uncertain. The CDR3 is made up of 12 amino acids. V was clipped by 2 bases and J by 4 bases, with 6 bases between them. Germline V CDR1 and CDR2: SGHDT, YYEEEE. The sequenced part of the CDR3 DNA is TGTGCCAGCAGCTTAGTCGGCTATGGC. It specifies CASSLVGYG. In full, the CDR3 reads CASSLVGYGYTF.

About this clone: The CDR3 is cut off 3 residues early in the read; its end comes from the germline J gene. The chain links TRBV7-6 to TRBJ2-3; TRBD2 might be the D (6 bases). Looked up from germline, CDR1 is SGHVS and CDR2 is FNYEAQ. With 5 bases removed from V and 5 bases from J, the gap between germline ends came to 8 bases. This CDR3 has 12 amino acids. CDR3 DNA, as far as it was read: TGTGCCAGCAGCCAGGAGGGAGATACG. Protein: CASSQEGDT. The entire CDR3 is CASSQEGDTQYF.

The table lists this clone with a few counts. Coverage ceases 3 residues before the CDR3 finishes, and the germline J gene fills in the end. The chain carries TRBV10-1 and TRBJ2-1; TRBD1 matches 7 bases. Trimming at V came to 5 bases and at J to 6 bases, leaving 1 base not matched to a gene. Germline CDR1 and CDR2: WNHNN and SYGVQD (reference sequence). This CDR3 has 12 residues. The sequenced part of the CDR3 DNA is TGCGCCAGCAGTCACAGGGGCAATGAG. This translates into CASSHRGNE. The whole CDR3 protein reads CASSHRGNEQFF.

This clone was observed a few times. The read finishes 3 residues shy of the CDR3 end, and the germline J gene is used to complete it. This sequence joins TRBV2 and TRBJ2-7; possible D gene TRBD1, 5 bases. The V gene lost 6 bases and the J gene lost 5 bases, with 14 bases spanning the gap. Germline V gene data show CDR1 as SNHLY and CDR2 as FYNNEI. This CDR3 is built from 13 residues. Partial CDR3 DNA: TGTGCCAGCAGGGGGCCGCCTAACGACGAG. This encodes CASRGPPNDE. The whole CDR3 protein reads CASRGPPNDEQYF.